The clone carrying this TCR beta chain was detected once. Its antigen is not known. The data were obtained in a study of shared clonotypes between healthy human individuals. Study outcomes and limitations: Rarefaction demonstrated incomplete sorted-subset sequencing despite large depth.

After removal of 3 bases from V and 6 bases from J, the junction contained 5 bases not matched to a gene. Germline CDR1 is SGDLS and CDR2 is YYNGEE. This CDR3 comprises 14 residues. Sequenced by immunoSEQ multiplex PCR; TCRdb stores in-frame clones only, minus some. The data contain under 2.5 million clones, 85% to 95% of them singletons. The chain links TRBV9 to TRBJ2-3; 9 nucleotides align to TRBD2. The receptor was isolated from a man aged 18 to 35 in good health. Some clones in this sample may be carry-over from other donors' samples. Input material: naive CD4+ T cells from PBMCs. Subset noted: CD45RA+ positively selected. The CDR3 loop reads CASSASGRSDTQYF. The CDR3 DNA reads as TGTGCCAGCAGCGCAAGCGGGAGGTCCGATACGCAGTATTTT.